This entry lists 24 T cell receptor beta chains sequenced from one sample in a study of blood T cell repertoires in COVID-19. The method was immunoSEQ multiplex PCR; TCRdb's version includes in-frame clones alone and lacks a portion of them. The sample shows fewer than 250,000 clones, about four fifths of them seen only once. Material for sequencing was PBMCs or T cells enriched from blood (not recorded which). Every receptor here comes from a woman between 35 and 50 years old who had been exposed to COVID-19.

This clone was recorded once. The chain carries TRBV19 and TRBJ1-4; a possible D gene is TRBD1 (6 bases). The ends were cut back, 5 bases at V and 5 bases at J, with 15 bases in the middle. The germline V gene encodes CDR1 LNHDA and CDR2 SQIVND (reference sequence). The CDR3 runs to 15 residues. CDR3 sequence (DNA): TGTGCCAGTAGTCGCTCAGGGGATGGGAATGAAAAACTGTTTTTT. Translating gives CASSRSGDGNEKLFF.

The J gene is TRBJ1-6, the V gene TRBV7-2; 7 bases are a match to TRBD1. The CDR3 is made up of 21 amino acids. Looked up from germline, CDR1 is SGHTA and CDR2 is FQGNSA. The V gene end was trimmed by 0 bases and the J gene end by 3 bases; junction bases not matched to a gene: 17. CDR3 residues: CASSLAPGGFQGVLYNSPLHF. CDR3 sequence (DNA): TGTGCCAGCAGCTTAGCCCCAGGGGGGTTTCAGGGGGTGCTCTATAATTCACCCCTCCACTTT.

This clone was picked up one time. CDR3 in amino acids: CASRYSGGYNEQFF. The CDR3, as DNA: TGCGCCAGCCGTTATAGCGGGGGGTACAATGAGCAGTTCTTC. The rearrangement uses TRBV5-1 and TRBJ2-1, with 10 bases that match TRBD2. This CDR3 has 14 amino acids. V shed 7 bases and J 4 bases; nucleotides not matched to a gene: 5. CDR1 is SGHRS and CDR2 is YFSETQ in the germline V gene.

This chain joins TRBV29-1 and TRBJ2-7; D perhaps matches TRBD1 (5 bases). The germline V gene encodes CDR1 SQVTM and CDR2 ANQGSEA. The V end was cut by 4 bases, the J end by 3 bases, with 16 bases between. This CDR3 is 14 amino acids long. The DNA for the CDR3 is TGCAGCGTTGCTATTGGCCCAGGGATCTACGAGCAGTACTTC. Translating it yields CSVAIGPGIYEQYF.

The chain uses TRBV30 and TRBJ1-5, with 8 nucleotides matching TRBD1. This CDR3 comprises 15 residues. V trimming: 1 base; J trimming: 5 bases; junction bases outside the gene matches: 7. The germline gives CDR1 GTSNPN, CDR2 SVGIG (reference sequence). CDR3 nucleotides: TGTGCCTGGAGTGCGAGTACAGGGGGGGATCAGCCCCAGCATTTT. Encoded protein: CAWSASTGGDQPQHF.

The chain carries TRBV19 and TRBJ1-4; a possible D gene is TRBD1 (5 bases). The CDR3 spans 14 residues. Germline values: CDR1 LNHDA, CDR2 SQIVND (reference sequence). Deletions cut 7 bases from V and 7 bases from J, with 16 bases between. DNA of the CDR3: TGTGCCAGTACCTATGGCGGGGGGGGTGAAAAACTGTTTTTT. It encodes CASTYGGGGEKLFF.

There are a few counts of this clone. The rearrangement joins TRBV20-1 to TRBJ2-7, with a weak D call TRBD2 (6 bases). The V gene lost 3 bases and the J gene lost 0 bases, with 12 bases spanning the gap. The CDR3 spans 14 residues. In germline, CDR1 is DFQATT, CDR2 SNEGSKA (reference sequence). This CDR3 reads CSASERANSYEQYF. The CDR3 DNA reads TGCAGTGCTAGTGAGCGGGCGAACTCCTACGAGCAGTACTTC.

The chain employs TRBV9 and TRBJ2-3, with D possibly matching TRBD2 (6 bases). The CDR3 extends over 15 amino acids. Per the germline V gene, CDR1 is SGDLS and CDR2 is YYNGEE. V lost 4 bases to trimming and J lost 0 bases, with 12 bases between them. CDR3 residues: CASSISGPSTDTQYF. DNA for the CDR3: TGTGCCAGCAGCATTAGCGGCCCTAGCACAGATACGCAGTATTTT.

J is TRBJ2-5 and V is TRBV7-3; D might be TRBD2 (5 bases). V was trimmed by 5 bases and J by 5 bases, leaving 12 bases between them. The germline V gene has CDR1 SGHTA and CDR2 FQGTGA. This CDR3 is built from 13 residues. In DNA, the CDR3 is TGTGCCAGCAGCCCCCCTTCGGGGGAGACCCAGTACTTC. Its protein is CASSPPSGETQYF. Full variable domain (outside the CDR3, taken from reference TRBV7-3 and TRBJ2-5): GAGVSQTPSNKVTEKGKYVELRCDPISGHTALYWYRQSLGQGPEFLIYFQGTGAADDSGLPNDRFFAVRPEGSVSTLKIQRTERGDSAVYLCASSPPSGETQYFGPGTRLLVL.

This clone was found a few times. The V and J genes are TRBV6-6 and TRBJ2-7; TRBD1 aligns across 8 bases. The CDR3 runs 15 residues. The V gene end was trimmed by 6 bases and the J gene end by 1 base; junction bases not matched to a gene: 8. Germline lookup yields CDR1 MNHNY and CDR2 SVGAGI (reference sequence). CDR3 DNA: TGTGCCAGCAGCCCGGTCGGACAGGGTTCCTACGAGCAGTACTTC. Amino acid sequence: CASSPVGQGSYEQYF.

The rearrangement uses TRBV13 and TRBJ1-4; D remains ambiguous. This CDR3 contains 17 residues. Per the germline V gene, CDR1 is PRHDT and CDR2 is FYEKMQ (reference sequence). V lost 4 bases, J lost 0 bases, and 15 bases lay in between. Here the CDR3 reads CASSYASGGATNEKLFF. The CDR3 coding sequence is TGTGCCAGCAGCTACGCATCGGGAGGTGCAACTAATGAAAAACTGTTTTTT.

V is TRBV6-5 and J is TRBJ1-2, with D perhaps matching TRBD1 (6 bases). The CDR3 runs 15 residues. V was shortened by 0 bases and J by 3 bases, with 11 bases between the two germline ends. The germline gives CDR1 MNHEY, CDR2 SVGAGI. The CDR3 sequence: CASSYSVTGDYGYTF. CDR3 in DNA: TGTGCCAGCAGTTACTCGGTGACAGGTGACTATGGCTACACCTTC.

In DNA, the CDR3 is TGTGCCAGTAGTGGACAGGGCGGAGGCCAGCCCCAGCATTTT. Its protein is CASSGQGGGQPQHF. The chain joins TRBV19 to TRBJ1-5; 8 nucleotides line up with TRBD1. CDR3 length equals 14 residues. V lost 5 bases to trimming and J lost 7 bases; unmatched junction nucleotides: 7. CDR1 and CDR2 (germline): LNHDA, SQIVND (reference sequence). The full variable domain, rest sourced from reference TRBV19 and TRBJ1-5, is DGGITQSPKYLFRKEGQNVTLSCEQNLNHDAMYWYRQDPGQGLRLIYYSQIVNDFQKGDIAEGYSVSREKKESFPLTVTSAQKNPTAFYLCASSGQGGGQPQHFGDGTRLSIL.

V is TRBV7-2 and J is TRBJ2-5, with 13 bases identical to TRBD2. J was trimmed by 2 bases and V by 6 bases; bases with no gene match: 3. Germline CDR1 and CDR2: SGHTA and FQGNSA. The length of the CDR3 is 15 residues. CDR3: CASRLAGGRQETQYF. The CDR3 DNA reads TGTGCCAGCAGACTAGCGGGGGGGCGGCAAGAGACCCAGTACTTC.

The chain uses TRBV4-2 and TRBJ1-6, with D possibly TRBD1 on 6 matching bases. Germline CDR1 reads LGHNA; CDR2 reads YNFKEQ. The CDR3 extends over 16 amino acids. V gave up 7 bases and J gave up 5 bases, with 18 bases separating them. The CDR3 nucleotides read TGTGCCAGCACCAAAAGCGGAGACAGGAATAATTCACCCCTCCACTTT. Protein sequence: CASTKSGDRNNSPLHF.

The count of this clone is one. This chain connects TRBV2 to TRBJ2-4; tentative D call: TRBD1 (5 bases). CDR3 length: 14 amino acids. Trimming left V 8 bases short and J 2 bases short, with 13 bases between. CDR1 and CDR2 from the germline V gene are SNHLY and FYNNEI. The CDR3 loop reads CASGLGVPKNIQYF. The DNA of the CDR3 is TGTGCCAGCGGCCTAGGGGTACCCAAAAACATTCAGTACTTC.

As DNA, the CDR3 is TGTGCCAGCTCACCAAAGGAAGACAGGTTCTTAGGCTATGGCTACACCTTC. Its protein is CASSPKEDRFLGYGYTF. J is TRBJ1-2 and V is TRBV18; TRBD1 might be the D (6 bases). Germline CDR1 is KGHSH and CDR2 is LQKENI. This CDR3 is built from 17 residues. Trimming removed 2 bases from V and 4 bases from J, with 20 bases in between.

This clone was observed once. V usage is TRBV24-1 and J usage is TRBJ1-2; perhaps TRBD1 as D (5 bases). The CDR3 sequence is 15 residues long. Germline V gene data show CDR1 as KGHDR and CDR2 as SFDVKD. Trimming stripped 5 bases from V and 4 bases from J, with 16 bases between. The CDR3 DNA is TGTGCCACCAGTGGTCAGGGTCCCGCCTTCTATGGCTACACCTTC. It is translated as CATSGQGPAFYGYTF.

V gene TRBV5-1 combines with J gene TRBJ1-1, with D maybe TRBD1 (6 bases). With 0 bases removed from V and 0 bases from J, the gap between germline ends came to 9 bases. CDR3 size: 15 residues. CDR1 and CDR2 from the germline V gene are SGHRS and YFSETQ. In DNA, the CDR3 is TGCGCCAGCAGCTTGGATCGGACAGTGAACACTGAAGCTTTCTTT. It is translated as CASSLDRTVNTEAFF.

This chain links TRBV6-5 with TRBJ1-1; D is unclear. Trimming pared 6 bases from V and 0 bases from J, leaving 11 bases between. The CDR3 contains 14 residues. Germline CDR1 reads MNHEY; CDR2 reads SVGAGI. The CDR3 coding sequence is TGTGCCAGCAGGCCGTTTGGCATGAACACTGAAGCTTTCTTT. This gives the protein CASRPFGMNTEAFF.

The chain has TRBV5-6 and TRBJ1-1, with 12 bases fitting TRBD1. V lost 4 bases and J lost 7; bases outside the gene matches: 5. This CDR3 spans 14 amino acids. Per the germline V gene, CDR1 is SGHDT and CDR2 is YYEEEE. The CDR3 is CASSLGQGAREAFF. The CDR3 nucleotides read TGTGCCAGCAGCCTGGGACAGGGGGCCCGTGAAGCTTTCTTT.

This clone was detected only a few times. The V gene is TRBV19, the J gene TRBJ1-5, with 12 bases aligning to TRBD1. This CDR3 contains 16 residues. Trimming took 2 bases from V and 7 from J; bases not matched to a gene: 6. CDR1 is LNHDA, CDR2 SQIVND, per germline (reference sequence). The CDR3 protein is CASSISGTGGGQPQHF. The CDR3 nucleotides are TGTGCCAGTAGTATATCCGGGACAGGGGGCGGCCAGCCCCAGCATTTT.

The chain carries TRBV5-8 and TRBJ1-4; D perhaps matches TRBD1 (6 bases). Trimming took 5 bases from V and 0 from J, leaving 14 bases between them. This CDR3 region has 16 residues. Germline CDR1 SGHTS, CDR2 YDEGEE. CDR3 sequence: CASSYTGTTTNEKLFF. DNA of the CDR3: TGTGCCAGCAGTTATACCGGGACAACAACTAATGAAAAACTGTTTTTT.

V is TRBV9 and J is TRBJ2-5, with D unresolved. The length of the CDR3 is 15 residues. The germline CDR1 and CDR2 sequences are SGDLS and YYNGEE. Trimming took 3 bases from V and 2 from J, leaving 14 bases between them. DNA of the CDR3: TGTGCCAGCAGCGCCGCCCCTAGTCGACAAGAGACCCAGTACTTC. Translating gives CASSAAPSRQETQYF.